These 25 T cell receptor beta chains originate from one sample sequenced in a study of T-cell reconstitution after alpha-beta-depleted transplantation in children. As it was prepared, the TCRbeta library received unique molecular identifiers. TCRdb analysed the PCR reads with MiXCR anew, one entry per CDR3 protein. The sample includes around 450,000 distinct CDR3 sequences, roughly two fifths of them seen just once. This sample comprised PBMCs, obtained before TCRalphabeta/CD19-depleted stem cell transplant. These receptors came from a girl aged 2-10 years with aplastic anemia, due to receive a stem cell transplant.

This clonotype showed up many times. The gene calls are TRBV9 and TRBJ2-1, with D perhaps TRBD1 or TRBD2 (5 bases each). Trimming pared 3 bases from V and 2 bases from J, leaving 6 bases between. Germline V gene lookup returns CDR1 SGDLS and CDR2 YYNGEE. The CDR3 is 13 amino acids. In DNA form, the CDR3 reads TGTGCCAGCAGCGGGGGGACCTACAATGAGCAGTTCTTC. Translating it yields CASSGGTYNEQFF.

This clonotype was observed a handful of times. The V and J genes are TRBV5-1 and TRBJ1-5, with 8 bases that match TRBD1. Looked up from germline, CDR1 is SGHRS and CDR2 is YFSETQ. V trimming: 0 bases; J trimming: 5 bases; junction bases outside the gene matches: 7. The CDR3 has 16 residues. In DNA, the CDR3 is TGCGCCAGCAGCTTGGGTCCCCAGGGGGCGGATCAGCCCCAGCATTTT. Residues: CASSLGPQGADQPQHF. The whole variable domain, filled in from reference TRBV5-1 and TRBJ1-5, reads KAGVTQTPRYLIKTRGQQVTLSCSPISGHRSVSWYQQTPGQGLQFLFEYFSETQRNKGNFPGRFSGRQFSNSRSEMNVSTLELGDSALYLCASSLGPQGADQPQHFGDGTRLSIL.

The chain carries TRBV7-9 and TRBJ2-1, with D maybe TRBD2 (6 bases). CDR3 length: 16 residues. Trimming shortened V by 5 bases and J by 8 bases, and 22 bases separated the two germline ends. Germline V gene lookup returns CDR1 SEHNR and CDR2 FQNEAQ (reference sequence). The CDR3 sequence is CASSPVRLAPEDEQFF. Here the CDR3 DNA reads TGTGCCAGCAGCCCCGTCAGGCTAGCGCCCGAGGATGAGCAGTTCTTC.

This clonotype has a count of ten or more. The chain joins TRBV20-1 to TRBJ1-1; 7 nucleotides align to TRBD1. Trimming cost V 5 bases and J 2 bases; bases outside gene matches: 2. CDR3 size: 12 residues. CDR1 and CDR2 (germline): DFQATT, SNEGSKA (reference sequence). The CDR3 nucleotides are TGCAGTGCTGACAGGGCTAACACTGAAGCTTTCTTT. It translates to CSADRANTEAFF.

The rearrangement joins TRBV11-3 to TRBJ2-2; perhaps TRBD2 as D (5 bases). V was cut by 1 base and J by 6 bases, with 12 bases left in between. The germline V gene encodes CDR1 SGHNT and CDR2 YENEEA. The CDR3 sequence is 15 residues long. The CDR3 protein is CASSLGVGAAGELFF. The CDR3 coding sequence is TGTGCCAGCAGCTTAGGGGTAGGAGCGGCCGGGGAGCTGTTTTTT.

The V and J genes are TRBV20-1 and TRBJ2-7; perhaps D is TRBD1 or TRBD2 (5 bases each). V lost 3 bases and J 3 bases, leaving 12 bases between the germline ends. The CDR3 is made up of 13 amino acids. The germline gives CDR1 DFQATT, CDR2 SNEGSKA (reference sequence). CDR3 region: CSARRGVRYEQYF. CDR3 bases: TGCAGTGCTAGGAGAGGGGTACGCTACGAGCAGTACTTC.

This clonotype turned up a few times. The chain couples TRBV4-1 to TRBJ1-4; no reliable D call. V was shortened by 1 base and J by 0 bases, with 6 bases between the two germline ends. Germline assignment: CDR1 MGHRA and CDR2 YSYEKL. The CDR3 consists of 15 residues. This chain's CDR3 is CASSQGPTTNEKLFF. CDR3 DNA sequence: TGCGCCAGCAGCCAAGGCCCCACAACTAATGAAAAACTGTTTTTT.

A word on this clonotype: Germline and junction disagree at one end, which may indicate a read error. The CDR3 coding sequence is TGTGTCAGCAGCGTCGGACGGGTCACAGATACGCAGTATTTT. Its protein product is CVSSVGRVTDTQYF. The genes are TRBV9 and TRBJ2-3; D is unresolved. Germline CDR1 reads SGDLS; CDR2 reads YYNGEE. The CDR3 extends over 14 amino acids.

This clonotype ranks as medium-sized (0.01 to 0.1%). The CDR3 coding sequence is TGTGCCAGCAGCTTAACCCAGGCCCCAGGTGATTCCTACAATGAGCAGTTCTTC. It translates to CASSLTQAPGDSYNEQFF. The chain couples TRBV7-8 to TRBJ2-1, with D unclear. V lost 2 bases, J lost 1 base, and 18 bases lay in between. Germline lookup yields CDR1 SGHVS and CDR2 FQNEAQ. The CDR3 is 18 residues long.

This clonotype occurred once. This sequence joins TRBV4-1 and TRBJ2-7, with 12 bases lining up with TRBD2. V shed 3 bases and J 3 bases; nucleotides not matched to a gene: 3. The V gene's germline CDR1 is MGHRA and CDR2 YSYEKL. The length of the CDR3 is 15 residues. CDR3 region: CASSQLAGGNYEQYF. The CDR3 bases are TGCGCCAGCAGCCAGCTAGCGGGAGGGAACTACGAGCAGTACTTC.

The genes are TRBV28 and TRBJ2-1; 11 bases are a match to TRBD1. Germline assignment: CDR1 MDHEN and CDR2 SYDVKM. The CDR3 is made up of 16 amino acids. V dropped 5 bases and J dropped 3; count of bases not matched to a gene: 6. CDR3: CASSRLGTGGYNEQFF. DNA for the CDR3: TGTGCCAGCAGTCGCCTGGGGACAGGGGGCTACAATGAGCAGTTCTTC.

This chain links TRBV20-1 with TRBJ2-1; D remains unclear. The V and J ends lost 3 bases and 8 bases respectively, with 8 bases between them. The CDR3 is made up of 11 amino acids. The germline V gene encodes CDR1 DFQATT and CDR2 SNEGSKA (reference sequence). The CDR3 DNA reads as TGCAGTGCTAGTTTGGCAGATGAGCAGTTCTTC. Protein product: CSASLADEQFF.

This clonotype occurred many times. V gene TRBV6-5 combines with J gene TRBJ1-5, with a weak D call TRBD1 (6 bases). V lost 0 bases, J lost 4 bases, and 10 bases lay in between. Germline-derived CDR1 and CDR2 are MNHEY and SVGAGI. CDR3 length: 15 residues. The CDR3 is CASSYSAGANQPQHF. CDR3 sequence (DNA): TGTGCCAGCAGTTACTCGGCAGGGGCTAATCAGCCCCAGCATTTT.

This clonotype was seen ten or more times. The V call is TRBV6-1, the J call TRBJ2-2, with 11 bases that match TRBD1. V shed 9 bases and J 7 bases; nucleotides not matched to a gene: 4. CDR1 MNHNS and CDR2 SASEGT come from the germline V gene. This CDR3 comprises 13 residues. This chain's CDR3 is CASRTGGYGELFF. The CDR3 region has the DNA TGTGCCAGTCGGACAGGGGGCTACGGGGAGCTGTTTTTT.

V usage is TRBV6-1 and J usage is TRBJ1-2; D is possibly TRBD1 (6 bases). This CDR3 region has 15 residues. V lost 5 bases, J lost 4 bases, and 17 bases lay in between. The germline V gene encodes CDR1 MNHNS and CDR2 SASEGT. Here the CDR3 reads CASSPPGGPGYGYTF. CDR3 DNA sequence: TGTGCCAGCAGTCCCCCGGGGGGGCCGGGCTATGGCTACACCTTC.

The rearrangement links TRBV15 to TRBJ2-3, with 9 positions matching TRBD2. Losses at the gene ends were 6 bases for V and 3 bases for J; bases not matched to a gene: 13. The germline CDR1 and CDR2 sequences are LNHNV and YYDKDF (reference sequence). This CDR3 is built from 17 residues. The CDR3, as DNA: TGTGCCACCAGAGGGGAGGGGGCGGGAGGGCCGACAGATACGCAGTATTTT. The encoded protein is CATRGEGAGGPTDTQYF.

The chain couples TRBV25-1 to TRBJ1-2, with 8 positions matching TRBD1. The CDR3 spans 15 residues. Per the germline V gene, CDR1 is MGHDK and CDR2 is SYGVNS. J gave up 3 bases and V 4 bases, and 7 bases lay outside the gene matches. The DNA of the CDR3 is TGTGCCAGCAGTGCCCGGACAGGGCGGGACTATGGCTACACCTTC. This codes for CASSARTGRDYGYTF.

The chain joins TRBV5-1 to TRBJ1-2; 10 positions match TRBD1. The junction had 4 bases not matched to a gene; V was cut back by 0 bases and J by 8 bases. In germline, CDR1 is SGHRS, CDR2 YFSETQ. The length of the CDR3 is 14 residues. The chain's CDR3 is CASSLAGTGDGYTF. CDR3 bases: TGCGCCAGCAGCTTGGCCGGGACAGGGGACGGCTACACCTTC.

This clonotype has a handful of counts. The chain couples TRBV12-3 or TRBV12-4 to TRBJ1-4; D unclear. The ends were cut back, 6 bases at V and 5 bases at J, with 7 bases in the middle. The CDR3 loop spans 12 amino acids. The chain's CDR3 is CASSRINEKLFF. The CDR3 DNA reads as TGTGCCAGCAGCCGCATCAATGAAAAACTGTTTTTT.

V gene TRBV30 combines with J gene TRBJ2-1; D is perhaps TRBD1 (6 bases). V was trimmed by 2 bases and J by 4 bases, leaving 9 bases between them. Germline V gene data show CDR1 as GTSNPN and CDR2 as SVGIG (reference sequence). CDR3 length equals 13 residues. The CDR3 region is CAWSTQGYNEQFF. CDR3 in DNA: TGTGCCTGGAGTACACAGGGATACAATGAGCAGTTCTTC.

The gene calls are TRBV12-3 or TRBV12-4 and TRBJ1-2; D gene uncertain. The CDR3 has 12 amino acids. V was cut by 4 bases and J by 7 bases, with 10 bases left in between. CDR3 sequence (DNA): TGTGCCAGCAGTTCGACATTTCTTGGCTACACCTTC. It codes for CASSSTFLGYTF.

The chain couples TRBV5-1 to TRBJ2-4; no clear D gene. V lost 4 bases, J lost 2 bases, and 10 bases lay in between. The germline CDR1 and CDR2 sequences are SGHRS and YFSETQ. This CDR3 is 14 amino acids long. The CDR3 DNA reads TGCGCCAGCAGCCCGGACGGTACCAAAAACATTCAGTACTTC. Its translation: CASSPDGTKNIQYF. The full variable domain, in which reference TRBV5-1 and TRBJ2-4 provide the parts outside the CDR3, is KAGVTQTPRYLIKTRGQQVTLSCSPISGHRSVSWYQQTPGQGLQFLFEYFSETQRNKGNFPGRFSGRQFSNSRSEMNVSTLELGDSALYLCASSPDGTKNIQYFGAGTRLSVL.

The V gene is TRBV5-1, the J gene TRBJ2-5, with D perhaps TRBD2 (5 bases). Germline V gives CDR1 SGHRS, CDR2 YFSETQ. The CDR3 has 13 residues. Trimming took 3 bases from V and 9 from J, leaving 15 bases between them. CDR3 amino acids: CASSSGLSMAQYF. In nucleotides, the CDR3 is TGCGCCAGCAGCTCCGGACTCTCAATGGCCCAGTACTTC.

This clonotype occurred a few times. The chain combines TRBV12-1 with TRBJ1-2; the table names TRBD1, a call not compared with the DNA. TRBV12-1 is designated a pseudogene. This CDR3 comprises 19 residues. The CDR3 here is CASSSTAQRRNWRGDGYTF. CDR3 sequence (DNA): TGTGCCAGCAGCTCAACAGCGCAACGTCGGAACTGGAGGGGGGATGGCTACACCTTC.

J is TRBJ1-5 and V is TRBV20-1; D uncertain. The CDR3 contains 12 residues. Germline values: CDR1 DFQATT, CDR2 SNEGSKA (reference sequence). Between the trimmed V and J ends, which lost 4 bases and 4 bases, there was a span of 8 bases. The CDR3: CSANYQNQPQHF. CDR3 in DNA: TGCAGTGCTAACTACCAGAATCAGCCCCAGCATTTT.